Below are 21 T cell receptor beta chains sequenced from a single sample in a study of memory CD4+ T cells and cytomegalovirus serostatus (dated by TCRdb to the late 2010s). Library creation used the immunoSEQ multiplex PCR assay. The table was pulled from immuneACCESS by TCRdb, which kept in-frame rearrangements only. Such tables lose some clones; where checked, under half of the loss comes from unresolved V genes, and the rest has no known cause. In all, the sample holds 35,000 to 45,000 clones, and around 79% of those were seen once. The ten largest make up 0.78% of the sample. Single viable CD3+CD4+CD8-CD45RO+ cells were sorted as memory CD4+ T cells on a FACSAria II. The source material was memory CD4+ T cells from blood. The receptors stem from an adult in good health and CMV-seronegative.

This chain links TRBV7-8 with TRBJ1-4, with TRBD1 matching over 9 bases. The CDR3 totals 20 residues. V gave up 5 bases and J gave up 1 base; unmatched junction bases: 17. In germline, CDR1 is SGHVS, CDR2 FQNEAQ. CDR3 in DNA: TGTGCCAGCAGCCTAAAAACAACAGGGGGCTCCCTCGTAACTAATGAAAAACTGTTTTTT. It codes for CASSLKTTGGSLVTNEKLFF.

V is TRBV19 and J is TRBJ2-7, with 8 bases lining up with TRBD2. This CDR3 has 14 amino acids. V dropped 5 bases and J dropped 7; count of bases not matched to a gene: 10. The germline V gene encodes CDR1 LNHDA and CDR2 SQIVND (reference sequence). CDR3 in DNA: TGTGCCAGTAGTCTCCAGACTAGCGCGCGGGAGCAGTACTTC. Protein sequence: CASSLQTSAREQYF.

CDR3 sequence: CASSLGDGFGELFF. The CDR3 nucleotides read TGTGCCAGCAGCTTAGGGGACGGATTCGGGGAGCTGTTTTTT. This chain joins TRBV7-6 and TRBJ2-2, with D perhaps matching TRBD1 or TRBD2 (5 bases each). V shed 1 base and J shed 7 bases, with 10 bases lying between them. This CDR3 contains 14 residues. Germline values: CDR1 SGHVS, CDR2 FNYEAQ.

The rearrangement joins TRBV7-8 to TRBJ1-1; D is unresolved. The V end was cut by 5 bases, the J end by 1 base, with 23 bases between. Germline lookup yields CDR1 SGHVS and CDR2 FQNEAQ. The CDR3 runs 18 residues. For the CDR3, the DNA is TGTGCCAGCAGCACCCTAGGTGGGGAGTTGCCTGCGAACACTGAAGCTTTCTTT. This translates into CASSTLGGELPANTEAFF.

This clone was seen a single time. This chain joins TRBV2 and TRBJ2-5, with D perhaps matching TRBD1 (6 bases). Trimming removed 1 base from V and 5 bases from J, with 14 bases in between. In germline, CDR1 is SNHLY, CDR2 FYNNEI. This CDR3 is built from 15 residues. Here the CDR3 DNA reads TGTGCCAGCAGTGAAGATGGGGGCGGCGTGGAGACCCAGTACTTC. It is translated as CASSEDGGGVETQYF.

The rearrangement links TRBV19 to TRBJ2-7; D is unclear. The V and J ends lost 3 bases and 4 bases respectively, with 10 bases between them. Per the germline V gene, CDR1 is LNHDA and CDR2 is SQIVND (reference sequence). There are 13 residues in the CDR3. The CDR3 sequence is CASSIGQWYEQYF. The CDR3 DNA sequence: TGTGCCAGTAGTATCGGGCAGTGGTACGAGCAGTACTTC.

The chain recombines TRBV14 with TRBJ1-2, with D perhaps matching TRBD1 (5 bases). The CDR3 has 17 residues. Germline lookup yields CDR1 SGHDN and CDR2 FVKESK. Trimming removed 2 bases from V and 2 bases from J, with 18 bases in between. CDR3 residues: CASSQRLGGSSNYGYTF. As DNA, the CDR3 is TGTGCCAGCAGCCAAAGGCTGGGGGGATCATCCAACTATGGCTACACCTTC.

With regard to this clone: Other DNA sequences in the sample encode the same CDR3. The chain carries TRBV30 and TRBJ1-1; 9 positions agree with TRBD1. Germline lookup yields CDR1 GTSNPN and CDR2 SVGIG (reference sequence). The length of the CDR3 is 13 residues. V lost 3 bases to trimming and J lost 5 bases; unmatched junction nucleotides: 4. DNA of the CDR3: TGTGCCTGGAGGAACAGGGGGCTTACTGAAGCTTTCTTT. Its translation is CAWRNRGLTEAFF.

The rearrangement uses TRBV4-1 and TRBJ1-3; 7 bases are shared with TRBD1. Germline CDR1 reads MGHRA; CDR2 reads YSYEKL. The CDR3 length is 15 residues. V trimming: 0 bases; J trimming: 4 bases; junction bases outside the gene matches: 3. The CDR3 loop reads CASSQEGTVGNTIYF. The CDR3 nucleotides are TGCGCCAGCAGCCAAGAGGGGACAGTGGGAAACACCATATATTTT.

The chain joins TRBV18 to TRBJ2-1, with TRBD2 as a possible D gene (6 bases). V lost 5 bases to trimming and J lost 7 bases, with 9 bases between them. The germline V gene has CDR1 KGHSH and CDR2 LQKENI. The CDR3 contains 12 residues. CDR3 DNA: TGTGCCAGCTCAGGGCGGGAAAATGAGCAGTTCTTC. Amino acids: CASSGRENEQFF.

The J gene is TRBJ1-1, the V gene TRBV18; TRBD1 is a possible D gene (5 bases). V gave up 3 bases and J gave up 5 bases, with 19 bases separating them. Per germline, CDR1 KGHSH and CDR2 LQKENI. The CDR3 runs 16 residues. The CDR3 nucleotides are TGTGCCAGCTCACCGAACCCCCAGGGAAAGGGGACTGAAGCTTTCTTT. It specifies CASSPNPQGKGTEAFF.

V is TRBV11-2 and J is TRBJ2-5; 10 bases agree with TRBD2. Germline CDR1 SGHAT, CDR2 FQNNGV. CDR3 length: 16 residues. V lost 3 bases, J lost 2 bases, and 6 bases stayed unmatched. The chain's CDR3 is CASSFTAGGGQETQYF. CDR3 in DNA: TGTGCCAGCAGCTTCACAGCGGGGGGGGGTCAAGAGACCCAGTACTTC.

The rearrangement joins TRBV9 to TRBJ1-3, with D maybe TRBD1 (5 bases). Trimming cost V 3 bases and J 0 bases, with 13 bases left between them. Germline CDR1 reads SGDLS; CDR2 reads YYNGEE. The CDR3 is 16 residues long. The CDR3 here is CASSATPGSSGNTIYF. DNA of the CDR3: TGTGCCAGCAGCGCTACTCCAGGGTCCTCTGGAAACACCATATATTTT.

V gene TRBV27 combines with J gene TRBJ2-7; TRBD2 aligns across 7 bases. From germline, CDR1 is MNHEY and CDR2 SMNVEV (reference sequence). The CDR3 is made up of 17 amino acids. The junction had 14 bases not matched to a gene; V was cut back by 3 bases and J by 3 bases. CDR3 in amino acids: CASSFSPGLRAGYEQYF. In DNA, the CDR3 is TGTGCCAGCAGTTTTAGTCCGGGACTACGGGCGGGCTACGAGCAGTACTTC.

This clone was seen a few times. The V call is TRBV30, the J call TRBJ1-2, with 7 positions matching TRBD1. The ends lost 0 bases at V and 1 base at J; junction bases unmatched: 11. This CDR3 has 17 amino acids. Germline CDR1 and CDR2: GTSNPN and SVGIG (reference sequence). The chain's CDR3 is CAWSVWGGGEYNYGYTF. CDR3 in DNA: TGTGCCTGGAGTGTTTGGGGAGGGGGCGAGTATAACTATGGCTACACCTTC.

The rearrangement links TRBV28 to TRBJ1-6, with 7 nucleotides matching TRBD1. The CDR3 covers 17 residues. With V trimmed by 5 bases and J by 9 bases, 16 bases remained unmatched. CDR1 and CDR2 from the germline V gene are MDHEN and SYDVKM. The CDR3 region is CASSEWGQTDWGSPLHF. The CDR3 coding sequence is TGTGCCAGCAGTGAATGGGGACAGACAGATTGGGGTTCACCCCTCCACTTT. Complete variable domain (other parts from reference TRBV28 and TRBJ1-6): DVKVTQSSRYLVKRTGEKVFLECVQDMDHENMFWYRQDPGLGLRLIYFSYDVKMKEKGDIPEGYSVSREKKERFSLILESASTNQTSMYLCASSEWGQTDWGSPLHFGNGTRLTVT.

This sequence joins TRBV5-6 and TRBJ1-1; D not certain. V was shortened by 4 bases and J by 2 bases, with 21 bases between the two germline ends. From germline, CDR1 is SGHDT and CDR2 YYEEEE. The CDR3 runs to 17 residues. The CDR3 spells CASSPLGGGRGNTEAFF. Here the CDR3 DNA reads TGTGCCAGCAGCCCCTTAGGTGGAGGTCGGGGAAACACTGAAGCTTTCTTT. The full variable domain, its missing parts supplied by reference TRBV5-6 and TRBJ1-1, is DAGVTQSPTHLIKTRGQQVTLRCSPKSGHDTVSWYQQALGQGPQFIFQYYEEEERQRGNFPDRFSGHQFPNYSSELNVNALLLGDSALYLCASSPLGGGRGNTEAFFGQGTRLTVV.

This clone turned up a few times. This sequence joins TRBV4-1 and TRBJ2-6; D possibly uses TRBD1 or TRBD2 (5 bases each). CDR1 is MGHRA, CDR2 YSYEKL, per germline. Trimming took 0 bases from V and 0 from J, leaving 9 bases between them. The CDR3 loop spans 17 amino acids. The CDR3 reads CASSQDGAGSGANVLTF. CDR3 coding DNA: TGCGCCAGCAGCCAAGACGGGGCGGGCTCTGGGGCCAACGTCCTGACTTTC.

The CDR3 bases are TGTGCCAGCAGCTTGGGGACAGGTTTAGGGGCTTTCTTT. Its protein is CASSLGTGLGAFF. V gene TRBV5-6 combines with J gene TRBJ1-1; 7 bases map to TRBD1. Losses at the gene ends were 0 bases for V and 11 bases for J; bases not matched to a gene: 7. From germline, CDR1 is SGHDT and CDR2 YYEEEE. The CDR3 is 13 residues long.

CDR3 sequence: CASSCNRVPLTGELFF. Here the CDR3 DNA reads TGTGCCAGCAGCTGTAACAGGGTTCCCCTCACCGGGGAGCTGTTTTTT. The V gene is TRBV14, the J gene TRBJ2-2; possible D gene TRBD1, 6 bases. V was pared by 5 bases and J by 4 bases, with 17 bases between. Germline V gene sequence: CDR1 SGHDN, CDR2 FVKESK. The CDR3 contains 16 residues.

The V call is TRBV19, the J call TRBJ2-2; 7 bases are shared with TRBD2. From germline, CDR1 is LNHDA and CDR2 SQIVND (reference sequence). CDR3 length equals 16 residues. With V trimmed by 6 bases and J by 2 bases, 9 bases remained unmatched. The CDR3 DNA reads TGTGCCAGTAGCTCTCGGGGGGTTCGAAACACCGGGGAGCTGTTTTTT. As protein: CASSSRGVRNTGELFF.